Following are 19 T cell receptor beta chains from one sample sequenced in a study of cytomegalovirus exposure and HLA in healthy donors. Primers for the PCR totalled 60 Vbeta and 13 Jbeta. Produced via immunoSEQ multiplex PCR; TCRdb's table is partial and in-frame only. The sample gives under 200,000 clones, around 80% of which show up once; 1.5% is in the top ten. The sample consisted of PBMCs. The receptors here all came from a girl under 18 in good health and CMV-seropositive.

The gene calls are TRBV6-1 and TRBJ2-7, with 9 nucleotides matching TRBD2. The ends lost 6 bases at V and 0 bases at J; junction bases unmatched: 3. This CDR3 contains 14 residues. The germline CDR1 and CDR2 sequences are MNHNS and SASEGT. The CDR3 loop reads CASRLAGPSYEQYF. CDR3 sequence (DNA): TGTGCCAGCAGACTAGCGGGTCCCTCCTACGAGCAGTACTTC.

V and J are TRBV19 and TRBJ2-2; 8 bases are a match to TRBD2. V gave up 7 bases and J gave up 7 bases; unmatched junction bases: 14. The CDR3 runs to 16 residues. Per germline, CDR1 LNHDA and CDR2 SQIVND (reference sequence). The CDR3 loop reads CASTITGTSGDGELFF. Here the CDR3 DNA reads TGTGCCAGTACCATCACCGGAACTAGCGGAGACGGGGAGCTGTTTTTT.

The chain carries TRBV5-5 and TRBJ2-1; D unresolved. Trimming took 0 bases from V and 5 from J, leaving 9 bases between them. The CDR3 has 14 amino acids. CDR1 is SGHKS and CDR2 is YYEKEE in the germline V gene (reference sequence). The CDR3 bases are TGTGCCAGCAGCTTGGGAGCTGATAACAATGAGCAGTTCTTC. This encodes CASSLGADNNEQFF.

The CDR3 protein is CASSLVVGANTGELFF. CDR3 in DNA: TGCGCCAGCAGCTTGGTGGTCGGGGCGAACACCGGGGAGCTGTTTTTT. V and J are TRBV5-1 and TRBJ2-2; TRBD2 might be the D (5 bases). The germline V gene has CDR1 SGHRS and CDR2 YFSETQ. Deletions cut 0 bases from V and 0 bases from J, with 9 bases between. CDR3 size: 16 residues.

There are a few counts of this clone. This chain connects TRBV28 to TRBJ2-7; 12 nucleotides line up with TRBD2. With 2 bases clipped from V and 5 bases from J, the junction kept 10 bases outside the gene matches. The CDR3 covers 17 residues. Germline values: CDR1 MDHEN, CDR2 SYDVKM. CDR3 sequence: CASSLDRRLAGENEQYF. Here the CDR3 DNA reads TGTGCCAGCAGTTTAGACCGCCGACTAGCGGGAGAGAACGAGCAGTACTTC.

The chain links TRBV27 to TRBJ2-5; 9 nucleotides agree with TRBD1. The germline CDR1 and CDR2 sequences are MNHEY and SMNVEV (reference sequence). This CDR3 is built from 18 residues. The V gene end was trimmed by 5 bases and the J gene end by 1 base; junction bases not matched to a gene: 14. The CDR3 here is CASSLYRGPLGLQETQYF. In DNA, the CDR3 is TGTGCCAGCAGTCTCTACAGGGGGCCCCTCGGCCTCCAAGAGACCCAGTACTTC.

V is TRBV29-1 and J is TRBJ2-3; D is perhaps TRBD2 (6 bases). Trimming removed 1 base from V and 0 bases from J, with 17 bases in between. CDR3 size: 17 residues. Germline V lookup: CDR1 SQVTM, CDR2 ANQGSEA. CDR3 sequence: CSVEGEARTSSTDTQYF. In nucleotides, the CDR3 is TGCAGCGTTGAAGGGGAGGCCCGGACTTCTAGCACAGATACGCAGTATTTT.

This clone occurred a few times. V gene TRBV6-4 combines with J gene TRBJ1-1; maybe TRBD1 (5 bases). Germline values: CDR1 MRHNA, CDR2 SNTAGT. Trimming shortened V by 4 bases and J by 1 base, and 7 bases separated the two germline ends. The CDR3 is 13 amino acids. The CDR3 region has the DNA TGTGCCAGCAGTGCCGACAGGAACACTGAAGCTTTCTTT. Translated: CASSADRNTEAFF.

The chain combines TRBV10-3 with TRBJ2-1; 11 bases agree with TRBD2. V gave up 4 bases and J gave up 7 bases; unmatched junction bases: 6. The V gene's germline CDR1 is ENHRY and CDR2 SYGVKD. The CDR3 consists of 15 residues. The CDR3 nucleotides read TGTGCCATCAGTGGACTAGCGGGATTTCGGAATGAGCAGTTCTTC. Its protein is CAISGLAGFRNEQFF.

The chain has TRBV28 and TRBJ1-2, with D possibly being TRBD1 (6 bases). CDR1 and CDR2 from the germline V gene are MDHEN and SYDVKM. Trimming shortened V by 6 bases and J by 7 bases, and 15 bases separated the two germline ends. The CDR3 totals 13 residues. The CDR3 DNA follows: TGTGCCAGCAGAGAACAGGGAATTGGTGGCTACACCTTC. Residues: CASREQGIGGYTF.

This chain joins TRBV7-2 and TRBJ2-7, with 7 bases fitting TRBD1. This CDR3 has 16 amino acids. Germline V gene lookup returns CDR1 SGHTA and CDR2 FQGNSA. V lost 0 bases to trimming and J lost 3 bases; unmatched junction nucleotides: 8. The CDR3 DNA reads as TGTGCCAGCAGCTTAGCGGTCTTGGCAGGGGGCTACGAGCAGTACTTC. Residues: CASSLAVLAGGYEQYF.

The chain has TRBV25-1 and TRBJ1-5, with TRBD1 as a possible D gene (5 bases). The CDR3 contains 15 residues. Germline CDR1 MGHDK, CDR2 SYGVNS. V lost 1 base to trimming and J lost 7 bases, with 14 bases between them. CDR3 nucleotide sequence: TGTGCCAGCAGTGAATTGGAGGGGTCAGGACAGCCCCAGCATTTT. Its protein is CASSELEGSGQPQHF.

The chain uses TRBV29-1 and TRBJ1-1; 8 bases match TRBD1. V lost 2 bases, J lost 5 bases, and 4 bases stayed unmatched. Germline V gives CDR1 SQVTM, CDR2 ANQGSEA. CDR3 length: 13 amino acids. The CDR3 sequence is CSVEQQGVTEAFF. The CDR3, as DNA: TGCAGCGTTGAACAACAGGGGGTTACTGAAGCTTTCTTT.

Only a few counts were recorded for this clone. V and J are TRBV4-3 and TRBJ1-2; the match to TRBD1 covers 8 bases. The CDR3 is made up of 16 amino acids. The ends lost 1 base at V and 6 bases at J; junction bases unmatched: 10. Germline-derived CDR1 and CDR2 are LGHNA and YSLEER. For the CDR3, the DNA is TGCGCCAGCAGCCAAGCAGAGACAGGGGCTTTGAATGGCTACACCTTC. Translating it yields CASSQAETGALNGYTF.

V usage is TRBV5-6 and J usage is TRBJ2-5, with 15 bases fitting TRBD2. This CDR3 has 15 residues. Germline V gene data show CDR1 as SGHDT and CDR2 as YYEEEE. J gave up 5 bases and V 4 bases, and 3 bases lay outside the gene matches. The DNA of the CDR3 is TGTGCCAGCAGCAAGGGACTAGCGGGAGGCGAGACCCAGTACTTC. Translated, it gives CASSKGLAGGETQYF.

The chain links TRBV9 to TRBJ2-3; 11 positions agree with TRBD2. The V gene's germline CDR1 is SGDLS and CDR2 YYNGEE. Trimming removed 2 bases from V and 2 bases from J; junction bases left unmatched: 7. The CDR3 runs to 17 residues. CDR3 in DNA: TGTGCCAGCAGCGTGGGGATGACTAGCGGGAACACAGATACGCAGTATTTT. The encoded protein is CASSVGMTSGNTDTQYF.

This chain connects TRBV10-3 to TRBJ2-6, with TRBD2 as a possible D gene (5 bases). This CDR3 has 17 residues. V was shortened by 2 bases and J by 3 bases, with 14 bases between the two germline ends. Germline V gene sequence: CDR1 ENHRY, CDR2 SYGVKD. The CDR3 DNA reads TGTGCCATCAGTGAGCCACCCGGGGTTGTTGGGGCCAACGTCCTGACTTTC. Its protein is CAISEPPGVVGANVLTF.

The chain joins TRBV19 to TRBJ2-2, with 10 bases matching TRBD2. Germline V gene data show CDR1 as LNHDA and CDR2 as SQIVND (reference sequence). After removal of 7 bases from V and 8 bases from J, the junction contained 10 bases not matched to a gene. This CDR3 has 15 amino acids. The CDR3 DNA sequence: TGTGCCAGTACCCGAACCCTAGCGGGGGTGGGGGAGCTGTTTTTT. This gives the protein CASTRTLAGVGELFF.

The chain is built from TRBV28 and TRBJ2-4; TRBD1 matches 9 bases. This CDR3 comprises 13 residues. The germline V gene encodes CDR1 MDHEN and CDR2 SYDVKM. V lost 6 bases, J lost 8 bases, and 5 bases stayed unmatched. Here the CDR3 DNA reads TGTGCCAGCAGGCCAAGACAGGGGGACATTCAGTACTTC. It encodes CASRPRQGDIQYF.